The TCR beta chain under discussion was sequenced for a study of neurological immune-mediated disorders. Whole-study results and caveats: The repertoires of 18 of 34 multiple sclerosis patients fell into one related-CDR3 cluster (a possible signature) under phylogenetic grouping.

This clonotype has at least ten counts. The antigen is not known. This sample's time point: longitudinal time-point 2. Sequencing runs each generated in excess of 170 million TCR-beta sequences derived from 15-18 subjects. Each CDR3 protein gets one entry after TCRdb re-called the 5' RACE reads with MiXCR. The data contain about 80,000 distinct CDR3 sequences, 5% to 6% of them seen just once; the ten biggest clones take up 7.9%. The ends were cut back, 8 bases at V and 2 bases at J, with 13 bases in the middle. The CDR3 loop spans 14 amino acids. Germline CDR1 reads SNHLY; CDR2 reads FYNNEI. Sample: PBMCs. The chain links TRBV2 to TRBJ1-5; D is ambiguous. This TCR came from a woman in her fifties or sixties with multiple sclerosis. The CDR3 here is CASQEGVGNQPQHF. The CDR3 DNA follows: TGTGCCAGCCAGGAGGGAGTTGGCAATCAGCCCCAGCATTTT.